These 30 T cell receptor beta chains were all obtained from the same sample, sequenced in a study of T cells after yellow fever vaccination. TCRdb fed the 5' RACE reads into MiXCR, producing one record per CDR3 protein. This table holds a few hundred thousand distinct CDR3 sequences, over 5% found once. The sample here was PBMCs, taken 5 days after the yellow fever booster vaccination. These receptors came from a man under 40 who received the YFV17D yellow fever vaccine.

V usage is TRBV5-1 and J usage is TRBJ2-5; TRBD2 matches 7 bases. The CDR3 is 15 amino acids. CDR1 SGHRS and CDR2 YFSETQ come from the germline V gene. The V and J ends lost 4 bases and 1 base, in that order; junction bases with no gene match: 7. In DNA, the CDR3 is TGCGCCAGCAGCCCTGGAAGGGAGGGCCAAGAGACCCAGTACTTC. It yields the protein CASSPGREGQETQYF. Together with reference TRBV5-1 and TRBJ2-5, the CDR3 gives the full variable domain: KAGVTQTPRYLIKTRGQQVTLSCSPISGHRSVSWYQQTPGQGLQFLFEYFSETQRNKGNFPGRFSGRQFSNSRSEMNVSTLELGDSALYLCASSPGREGQETQYFGPGTRLLVL.

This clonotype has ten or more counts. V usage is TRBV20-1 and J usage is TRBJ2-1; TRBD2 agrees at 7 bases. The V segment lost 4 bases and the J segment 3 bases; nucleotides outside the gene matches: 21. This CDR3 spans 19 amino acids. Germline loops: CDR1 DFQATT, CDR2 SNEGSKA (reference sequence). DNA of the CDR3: TGCAGTGCTACCCAAAATCGGGGGGTGCCAGCGGCGAGCTACAATGAGCAGTTCTTC. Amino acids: CSATQNRGVPAASYNEQFF.

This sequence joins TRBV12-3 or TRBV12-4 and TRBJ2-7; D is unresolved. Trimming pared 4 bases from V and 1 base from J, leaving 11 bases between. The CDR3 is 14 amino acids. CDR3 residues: CASSSPEQSYEQYF. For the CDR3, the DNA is TGTGCCAGCAGTTCCCCCGAACAGTCCTACGAGCAGTACTTC.

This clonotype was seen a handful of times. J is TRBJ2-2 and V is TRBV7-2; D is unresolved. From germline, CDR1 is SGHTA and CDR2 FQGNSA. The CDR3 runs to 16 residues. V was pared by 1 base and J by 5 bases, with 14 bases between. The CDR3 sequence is CASSLVGLSGTGELFF. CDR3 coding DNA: TGTGCCAGCAGCTTAGTAGGCTTGTCCGGGACCGGGGAGCTGTTTTTT.

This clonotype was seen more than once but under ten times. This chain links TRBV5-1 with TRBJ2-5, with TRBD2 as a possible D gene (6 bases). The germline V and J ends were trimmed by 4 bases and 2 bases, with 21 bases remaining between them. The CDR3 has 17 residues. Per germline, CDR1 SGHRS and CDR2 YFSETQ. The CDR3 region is CASSMRPASGVQETQYF. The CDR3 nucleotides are TGCGCCAGCAGCATGAGACCGGCCTCGGGGGTTCAAGAGACCCAGTACTTC. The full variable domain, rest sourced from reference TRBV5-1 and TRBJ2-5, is KAGVTQTPRYLIKTRGQQVTLSCSPISGHRSVSWYQQTPGQGLQFLFEYFSETQRNKGNFPGRFSGRQFSNSRSEMNVSTLELGDSALYLCASSMRPASGVQETQYFGPGTRLLVL.

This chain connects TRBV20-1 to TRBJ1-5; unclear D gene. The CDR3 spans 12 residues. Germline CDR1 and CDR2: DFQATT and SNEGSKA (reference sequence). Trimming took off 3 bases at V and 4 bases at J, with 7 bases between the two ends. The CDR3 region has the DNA TGCAGTGCTAGGAGCGGGAATCAGCCCCAGCATTTT. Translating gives CSARSGNQPQHF.

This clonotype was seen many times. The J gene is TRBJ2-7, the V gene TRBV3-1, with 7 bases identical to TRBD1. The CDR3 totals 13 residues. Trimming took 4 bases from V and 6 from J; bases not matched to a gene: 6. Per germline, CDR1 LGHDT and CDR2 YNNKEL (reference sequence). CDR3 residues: CASSLYRGSEQYF. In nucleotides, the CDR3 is TGTGCCAGCAGCCTATACAGGGGATCCGAGCAGTACTTC.

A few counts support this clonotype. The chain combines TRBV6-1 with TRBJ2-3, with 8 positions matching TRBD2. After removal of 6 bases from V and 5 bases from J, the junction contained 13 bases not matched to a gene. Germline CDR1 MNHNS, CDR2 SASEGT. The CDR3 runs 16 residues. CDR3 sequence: CASRPHSGGRKDTQYF. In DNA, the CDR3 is TGTGCCAGCAGGCCCCACTCGGGCGGGAGGAAAGATACGCAGTATTTT.

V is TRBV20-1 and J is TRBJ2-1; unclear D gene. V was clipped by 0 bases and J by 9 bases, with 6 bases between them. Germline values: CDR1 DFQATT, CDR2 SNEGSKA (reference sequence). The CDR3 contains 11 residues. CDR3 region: CSAREAVEQFF. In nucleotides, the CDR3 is TGCAGTGCTAGAGAGGCGGTTGAGCAGTTCTTC.

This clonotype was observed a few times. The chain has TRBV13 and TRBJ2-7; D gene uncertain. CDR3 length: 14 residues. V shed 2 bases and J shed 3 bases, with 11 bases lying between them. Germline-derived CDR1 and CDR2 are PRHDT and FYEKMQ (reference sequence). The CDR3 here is CASSLRTVNYEQYF. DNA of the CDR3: TGTGCCAGCAGCTTACGGACGGTGAACTACGAGCAGTACTTC. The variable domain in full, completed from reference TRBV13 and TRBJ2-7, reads AAGVIQSPRHLIKEKRETATLKCYPIPRHDTVYWYQQGPGQDPQFLISFYEKMQSDKGSIPDRFSAQQFSDYHSELNMSSLELGDSALYFCASSLRTVNYEQYFGPGTRLTVT.

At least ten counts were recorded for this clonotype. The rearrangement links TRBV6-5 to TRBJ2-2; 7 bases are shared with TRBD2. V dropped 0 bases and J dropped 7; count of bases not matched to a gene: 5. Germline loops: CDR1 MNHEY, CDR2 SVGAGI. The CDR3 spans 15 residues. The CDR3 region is CASSYSTGRVGELFF. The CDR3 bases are TGTGCCAGCAGTTACTCGACTGGGAGGGTCGGGGAGCTGTTTTTT.

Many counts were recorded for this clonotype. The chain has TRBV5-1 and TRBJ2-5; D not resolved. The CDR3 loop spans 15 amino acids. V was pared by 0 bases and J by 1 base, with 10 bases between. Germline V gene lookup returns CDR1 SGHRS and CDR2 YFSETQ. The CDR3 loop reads CASSLAGNIQETQYF. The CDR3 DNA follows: TGCGCCAGCAGCTTGGCCGGTAACATCCAAGAGACCCAGTACTTC.

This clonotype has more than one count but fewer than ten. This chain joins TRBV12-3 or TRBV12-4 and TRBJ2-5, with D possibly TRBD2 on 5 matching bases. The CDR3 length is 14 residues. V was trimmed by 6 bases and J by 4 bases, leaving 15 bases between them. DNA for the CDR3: TGTGCCAGCAGGCCTGCATTCGGGGTAGAGACCCAGTACTTC. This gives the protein CASRPAFGVETQYF.

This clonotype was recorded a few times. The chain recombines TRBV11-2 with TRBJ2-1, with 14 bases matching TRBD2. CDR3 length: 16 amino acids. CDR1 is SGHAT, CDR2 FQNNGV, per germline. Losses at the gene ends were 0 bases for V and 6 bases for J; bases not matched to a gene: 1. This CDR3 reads CASSLDGTSGSNEQFF. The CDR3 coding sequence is TGTGCCAGCAGCTTAGATGGGACTAGCGGGAGCAATGAGCAGTTCTTC.

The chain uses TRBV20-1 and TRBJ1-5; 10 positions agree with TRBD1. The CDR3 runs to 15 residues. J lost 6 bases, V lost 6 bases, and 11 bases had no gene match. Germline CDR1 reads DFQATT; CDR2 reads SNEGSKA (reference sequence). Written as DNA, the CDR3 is TGCAGTGCAACATGGACAGGGGGATTAGGTCAGCCCCAGCATTTT. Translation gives CSATWTGGLGQPQHF.

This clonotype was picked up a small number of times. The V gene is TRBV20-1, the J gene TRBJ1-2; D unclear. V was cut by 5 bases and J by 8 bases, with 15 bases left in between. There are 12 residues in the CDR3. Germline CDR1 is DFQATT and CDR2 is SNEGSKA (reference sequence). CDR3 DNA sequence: TGCAGTGCTTGGACTGCAACGAGGGGCTACACCTTC. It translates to CSAWTATRGYTF.

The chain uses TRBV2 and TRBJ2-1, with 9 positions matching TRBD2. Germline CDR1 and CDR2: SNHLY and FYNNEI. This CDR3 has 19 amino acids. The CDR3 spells CTLCLELAGLGDLYNEQFF. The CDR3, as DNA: TGTACCCTCTGTTTAGAACTAGCGGGCTTGGGGGACCTTTACAATGAGCAGTTCTTC.

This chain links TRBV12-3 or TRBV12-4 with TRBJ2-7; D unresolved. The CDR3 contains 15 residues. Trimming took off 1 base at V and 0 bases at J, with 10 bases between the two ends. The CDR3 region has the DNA TGTGCCAGCAGTTTAGTGGGCCGCTTCTCCTACGAGCAGTACTTC. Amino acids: CASSLVGRFSYEQYF.

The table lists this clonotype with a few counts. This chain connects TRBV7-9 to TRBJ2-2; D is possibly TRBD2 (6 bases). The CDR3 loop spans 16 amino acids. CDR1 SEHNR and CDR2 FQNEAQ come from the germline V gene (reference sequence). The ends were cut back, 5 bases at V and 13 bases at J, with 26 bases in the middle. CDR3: CASSPPYRDSPRGLFF. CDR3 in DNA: TGTGCCAGCAGCCCCCCATACCGGGACTCCCCAAGGGGGCTGTTTTTT.

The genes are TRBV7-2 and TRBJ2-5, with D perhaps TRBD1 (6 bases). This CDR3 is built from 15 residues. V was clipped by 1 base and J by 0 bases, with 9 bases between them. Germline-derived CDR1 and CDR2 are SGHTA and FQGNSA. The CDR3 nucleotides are TGTGCCAGCAGCTTAGGCGACAGGAACCAAGAGACCCAGTACTTC. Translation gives CASSLGDRNQETQYF.

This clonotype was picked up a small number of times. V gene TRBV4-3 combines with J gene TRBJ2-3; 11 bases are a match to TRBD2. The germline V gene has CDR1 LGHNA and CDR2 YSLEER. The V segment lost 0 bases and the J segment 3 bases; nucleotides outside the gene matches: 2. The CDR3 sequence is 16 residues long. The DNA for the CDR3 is TGCGCCAGCAGCCAAGATCCTAGCGGGAGGACAGATACGCAGTATTTT. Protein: CASSQDPSGRTDTQYF.

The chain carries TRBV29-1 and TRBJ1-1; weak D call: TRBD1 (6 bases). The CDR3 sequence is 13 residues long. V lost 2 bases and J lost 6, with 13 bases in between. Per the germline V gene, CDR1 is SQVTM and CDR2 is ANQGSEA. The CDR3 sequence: CSVERGAGAEAFF. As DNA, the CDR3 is TGCAGCGTTGAAAGGGGGGCGGGGGCTGAAGCTTTCTTT.

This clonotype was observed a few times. The CDR3 nucleotides read TGTGCCATCAGTGGAGGAGGAGCGCCCGGGGACTACGAGCAGTACTTC. Translated: CAISGGGAPGDYEQYF. This rearrangement joins TRBV10-3 to TRBJ2-7; D may be TRBD2 (5 bases). The germline gives CDR1 ENHRY, CDR2 SYGVKD. CDR3 length: 16 residues. The V and J ends lost 4 bases and 3 bases respectively, with 19 bases between them.

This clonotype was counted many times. The chain's CDR3 is CASSLPATQGQYF. As DNA, the CDR3 is TGTGCCAGCAGCTTACCGGCCACACAGGGGCAGTACTTC. The J gene is TRBJ2-7, the V gene TRBV7-2; perhaps TRBD1 as D (6 bases). Germline V gene lookup returns CDR1 SGHTA and CDR2 FQGNSA. The ends were cut back, 2 bases at V and 9 bases at J, with 14 bases in the middle. The CDR3 is made up of 13 amino acids.

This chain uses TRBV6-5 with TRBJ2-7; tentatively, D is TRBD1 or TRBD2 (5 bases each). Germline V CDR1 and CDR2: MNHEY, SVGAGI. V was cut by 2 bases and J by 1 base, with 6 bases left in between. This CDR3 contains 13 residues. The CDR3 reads CASSYGTSYEQYF. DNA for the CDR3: TGTGCCAGCAGTTACGGGACGTCCTACGAGCAGTACTTC.

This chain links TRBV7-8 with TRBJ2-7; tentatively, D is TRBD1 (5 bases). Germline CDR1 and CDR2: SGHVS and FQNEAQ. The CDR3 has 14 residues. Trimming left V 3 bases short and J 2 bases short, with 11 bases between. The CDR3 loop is CASSFGLGPYEQYF. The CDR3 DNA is TGTGCCAGCAGCTTTGGCCTGGGGCCCTACGAGCAGTACTTC.

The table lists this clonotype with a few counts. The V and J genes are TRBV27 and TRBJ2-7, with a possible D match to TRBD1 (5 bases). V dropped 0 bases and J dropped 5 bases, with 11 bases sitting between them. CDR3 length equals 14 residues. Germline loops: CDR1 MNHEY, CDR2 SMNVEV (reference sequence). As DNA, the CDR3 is TGTGCCAGCAGTTTATCGATGGGGCGCAACGAGCAGTACTTC. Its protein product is CASSLSMGRNEQYF.

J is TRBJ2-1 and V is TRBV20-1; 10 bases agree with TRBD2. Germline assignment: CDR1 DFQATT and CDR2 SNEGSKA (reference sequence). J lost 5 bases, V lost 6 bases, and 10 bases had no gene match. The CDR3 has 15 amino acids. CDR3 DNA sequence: TGCAGTGCCATACAAGGGAGCGGGAGGGACAATGAGCAGTTCTTC. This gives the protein CSAIQGSGRDNEQFF.

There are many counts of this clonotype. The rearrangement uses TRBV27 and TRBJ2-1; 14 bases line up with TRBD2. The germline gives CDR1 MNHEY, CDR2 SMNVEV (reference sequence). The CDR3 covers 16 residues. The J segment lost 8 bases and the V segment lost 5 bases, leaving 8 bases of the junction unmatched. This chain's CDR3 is CASSRNTGLAGDEQFF. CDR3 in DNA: TGTGCCAGCAGTAGAAACACGGGACTAGCGGGAGATGAGCAGTTCTTC.

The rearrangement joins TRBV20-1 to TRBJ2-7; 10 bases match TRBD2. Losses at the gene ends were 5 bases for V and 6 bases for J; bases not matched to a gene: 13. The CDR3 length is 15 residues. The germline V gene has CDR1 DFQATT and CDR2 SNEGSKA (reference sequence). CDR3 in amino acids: CSAVSGTSVPPEQYF. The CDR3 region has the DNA TGCAGTGCTGTCTCCGGGACTAGCGTGCCGCCCGAGCAGTACTTC.